The 24 T cell receptor beta chains listed next were all sequenced from one sample in a study of monozygotic twins with inflammatory bowel disease. Reanalyzing the 5' RACE reads, TCRdb keeps one entry per CDR3 protein, without DNA. The table counts about 85,000 distinct CDR3 sequences; just under 7.5% lies in the top ten. Sequenced input: blood. The receptor set was obtained from a human donor with ulcerative colitis or Crohn's disease, or a healthy co-twin of an affected twin (not recorded which).

This chain joins TRBV10-3 and TRBJ1-6. The length of the CDR3 is 14 residues. Germline lookup yields CDR1 ENHRY and CDR2 SYGVKD. The CDR3 spells CAIRPALRDSPLHF.

The chain couples TRBV9 to TRBJ2-3; TCRdb's D call, TRBD2, is unchecked because there is no DNA. This CDR3 is 14 amino acids long. Germline values: CDR1 SGDLS, CDR2 YYNGEE. CDR3 amino acids: CASSFLPAGDTQYF.

This rearrangement joins TRBV5-6 to TRBJ1-6; TCRdb's D call, TRBD1, is unchecked because there is no DNA. Germline V gene lookup returns CDR1 SGHDT and CDR2 YYEEEE. The CDR3 contains 14 residues. The CDR3 loop reads CASSLTTRASPLHF.

The chain carries TRBV20-1 and TRBJ1-5; TCRdb outputs TRBD1, but without DNA this stays unchecked. The CDR3 sequence is 23 residues long. CDR1 is DFQATT, CDR2 SNEGSKA, per germline (reference sequence). The CDR3 reads CSVPTGLPSTNPTKTYSNQPQHF.

The chain links TRBV5-1 to TRBJ2-1; TCRdb picks TRBD1, but there is no DNA to check that call. CDR1 and CDR2 from the germline V gene are SGHRS and YFSETQ. The CDR3 spans 15 residues. The CDR3 protein is CASSLGHGGYNEQFF.

V is TRBV20-1 and J is TRBJ1-1; with no DNA, the TCRdb D assignment of TRBD1 cannot be verified. The CDR3 runs 11 residues. The germline gives CDR1 DFQATT, CDR2 SNEGSKA (reference sequence). CDR3 region: CSARRAGDAFF.

The rearrangement joins TRBV12-3 or TRBV12-4 to TRBJ1-6; the D call of TRBD1 rests on TCRdb alone, since no DNA is present to check it. The length of the CDR3 is 16 residues. The CDR3 is CASTISGGRGGGALHF.

This chain joins TRBV20-1 and TRBJ2-7; TCRdb's D call, TRBD1, is unchecked because there is no DNA. From germline, CDR1 is DFQATT and CDR2 SNEGSKA (reference sequence). The CDR3 is 15 amino acids. The chain's CDR3 is CSALPPGQSSYEQYF.

This rearrangement joins TRBV3-1 to TRBJ1-4; TCRdb lists TRBD1, though no DNA is available to test this call. Per germline, CDR1 LGHDT and CDR2 YNNKEL (reference sequence). CDR3 size: 15 residues. The CDR3 loop reads CASSQDNRGYEKLFF.

This sequence joins TRBV4-1 and TRBJ1-1; TCRdb's assignment of TRBD1 cannot be checked, as there is no DNA. Looked up from germline, CDR1 is MGHRA and CDR2 is YSYEKL. This CDR3 is built from 14 residues. This CDR3 reads CASSHTGAGTEAFF.

The rearrangement uses TRBV20-1 and TRBJ1-5. Germline CDR1 is DFQATT and CDR2 is SNEGSKA (reference sequence). CDR3 size: 17 residues. CDR3 in amino acids: CSARGADRVYSNQPQHF.

CDR3 amino acids: CSALRDRAYEQYF. V and J are TRBV20-1 and TRBJ2-7; there is no DNA to check the TCRdb D call of TRBD1. Germline V gene lookup returns CDR1 DFQATT and CDR2 SNEGSKA (reference sequence). This CDR3 has 13 residues.

The rearrangement links TRBV6-5 to TRBJ1-1. The CDR3 extends over 13 amino acids. Germline V gene lookup returns CDR1 MNHEY and CDR2 SVGAGI. The CDR3 sequence: CASSYKWSTEAFF.

The chain employs TRBV5-5 and TRBJ1-6; lacking DNA, the TRBD1 call made by TCRdb goes unchecked. Germline V gene sequence: CDR1 SGHKS, CDR2 YYEKEE (reference sequence). This CDR3 spans 14 amino acids. The CDR3 is CASSLGTANSPLHF.

The J gene is TRBJ2-6, the V gene TRBV6-5; TCRdb returns TRBD1, unconfirmable since there is no DNA. CDR1 MNHEY and CDR2 SVGAGI come from the germline V gene. This CDR3 spans 16 amino acids. CDR3 amino acids: CASSYQGKAGANVLTF.

The chain is built from TRBV7-6 and TRBJ2-5. CDR3 length equals 14 residues. CDR1 is SGHVS, CDR2 FNYEAQ, per germline. Here the CDR3 reads CASSLDPGQETQYF.

V usage is TRBV5-1 and J usage is TRBJ2-5; the D call of TRBD1 rests on TCRdb alone, since no DNA is present to check it. Per germline, CDR1 SGHRS and CDR2 YFSETQ. This CDR3 is 13 amino acids long. The CDR3 sequence is CASSSTGTETQYF.

The rearrangement links TRBV6-5 to TRBJ1-1; TCRdb's D call of TRBD1 is untestable without DNA. Per the germline V gene, CDR1 is MNHEY and CDR2 is SVGAGI. This CDR3 comprises 15 residues. The CDR3 protein is CASSYSRTLNTEAFF.

The chain combines TRBV7-8 with TRBJ2-3; TCRdb names TRBD1, which stays unverified in the absence of DNA. The CDR3 has 14 amino acids. Germline loops: CDR1 SGHVS, CDR2 FQNEAQ. This CDR3 reads CASTSPGGTDTQYF.

CDR3 protein: CAIKPGGNTDTQYF. V gene TRBV10-3 combines with J gene TRBJ2-3; TCRdb lists TRBD1, though no DNA is available to test this call. Germline V gene sequence: CDR1 ENHRY, CDR2 SYGVKD. This CDR3 is built from 14 residues.

The genes are TRBV12-3 or TRBV12-4 and TRBJ1-4. This CDR3 region has 14 residues. This chain's CDR3 is CASSLRAGEEKLFF.

J is TRBJ1-1 and V is TRBV7-2; TCRdb reports TRBD1, a call that lacks DNA to check it against. From germline, CDR1 is SGHTA and CDR2 FQGNSA. This CDR3 contains 12 residues. The CDR3 loop is CASRKGQGKAFF.

The chain joins TRBV27 to TRBJ1-5; absent DNA, TCRdb's TRBD1 call cannot be checked. The CDR3 has 14 residues. CDR1 is MNHEY and CDR2 is SMNVEV in the germline V gene (reference sequence). This CDR3 reads CASSFSPLGQPQHF.

V is TRBV4-1 and J is TRBJ2-7. Looked up from germline, CDR1 is MGHRA and CDR2 is YSYEKL. CDR3 length: 15 amino acids. CDR3 loop: CASSQVAGNSYEQYF.